This T cell receptor beta chain is from a study of technical replicates of blood from a handful of donors. The CDR3 is 17 residues long. Using immunoSEQ multiplex PCR, the repertoire was profiled, and TCRdb retains in-frame clones only, with some absent. The repertoire consists of about 100,000 clones, with approximately 96% occurring once and the leading ten covering 0.22%. The sequence was obtained from a human donor in good health. The genes are TRBV21-1 and TRBJ1-5; TRBD1, the table's D call, lacks a check against the DNA. TRBV21-1 is flagged as a pseudogene. The specimen sequenced was T cells isolated from PBMCs. The CDR3 DNA follows: TGTGCCAGCAGCAAAGCGGACAGCGAAAATAGCAATCAGCCCCAGCATTTT. Its translation is CASSKADSENSNQPQHF.